The rows below give T cell receptor beta chains drawn from one sample of a study of cytomegalovirus exposure and HLA in healthy donors. The data were produced by immunoSEQ multiplex PCR, yet TCRdb's version contains in-frame clones alone and is incomplete. Among 190,000 or so clones listed, 75% to 85% were seen once. The sample comprised PBMCs. The source of these receptors is a boy aged 5-17 years in good health and CMV-seronegative. The CDR3 runs from the conserved cysteine through the conserved F or W. Each record gives: V gene, D gene, J gene, clone size, CDR3 protein, CDR3 DNA. D genes are given only for firm matches. Clone size is shown for a subset of rows, as once, few, many or a class of expanded clone.

v_gene: TRBV28
d_gene: TRBD1
j_gene: TRBJ2-7
abundance: -
CDR3aa: CASSQGQGGHVF
CDR3nt: TGTGCCAGCAGTCAAGGACAGGGGGGTCATGTGTTC

v_gene: TRBV5-1
d_gene: TRBD2
j_gene: TRBJ2-2
abundance: -
CDR3aa: CASSLTGLAGSTGELFF
CDR3nt: TGCGCCAGCAGCTTGACCGGACTAGCGGGGAGCACCGGGGAGCTGTTTTTT

v_gene: TRBV9
d_gene: -
j_gene: TRBJ1-2
abundance: once
CDR3aa: CASSVGTANYGYTF
CDR3nt: TGTGCCAGCAGCGTAGGGACAGCTAACTATGGCTACACCTTC

v_gene: TRBV11-3
d_gene: TRBD1
j_gene: TRBJ1-1
abundance: -
CDR3aa: CASSAHRGEHTEAFF
CDR3nt: TGTGCCAGCAGCGCCCACAGGGGAGAGCACACTGAAGCTTTCTTT

v_gene: TRBV5-5
d_gene: TRBD1
j_gene: TRBJ1-5
abundance: -
CDR3aa: CASSPRDRGNSNQPQHF
CDR3nt: TGTGCCAGCAGCCCGCGGGACAGGGGAAATAGCAATCAGCCCCAGCATTTT

v_gene: TRBV5-4
d_gene: TRBD1
j_gene: TRBJ2-1
abundance: -
CDR3aa: CASSSSGTGSQAEFF
CDR3nt: TGTGCCAGCAGCTCCTCCGGGACAGGGTCCCAAGCCGAGTTCTTC

v_gene: TRBV7-2
d_gene: TRBD2
j_gene: TRBJ2-1
abundance: -
CDR3aa: CASSFTSGRAPRNEQFF
CDR3nt: TGTGCCAGCAGCTTCACTAGCGGGAGGGCCCCACGGAATGAGCAGTTCTTC

v_gene: TRBV2
d_gene: -
j_gene: TRBJ1-1
abundance: -
CDR3aa: CTSSDPGGNTEAFF
CDR3nt: TGTACCAGCAGTGATCCGGGGGGGAACACTGAAGCTTTCTTT

v_gene: TRBV18
d_gene: -
j_gene: TRBJ1-1
abundance: -
CDR3aa: CASSPKAPGVDTEAFF
CDR3nt: TGTGCCAGCTCACCAAAGGCTCCGGGGGTGGACACTGAAGCTTTCTTT

v_gene: TRBV5-4
d_gene: -
j_gene: TRBJ1-6
abundance: -
CDR3aa: CASSLERGGSPLHF
CDR3nt: TGTGCCAGCAGCTTGGAGCGGGGGGGGTCACCCCTCCACTTT

v_gene: TRBV5-1
d_gene: -
j_gene: TRBJ2-1
abundance: -
CDR3aa: CASSPEGRGSYNEQFF
CDR3nt: TGCGCCAGCAGCCCTGAGGGTCGGGGCTCCTACAATGAGCAGTTCTTC

v_gene: TRBV18
d_gene: TRBD1
j_gene: TRBJ2-2
abundance: -
CDR3aa: CASSPLLLTGGISGELFF
CDR3nt: TGTGCCAGCTCACCACTTTTGTTGACAGGGGGCATCTCCGGGGAGCTGTTTTTT

v_gene: TRBV6-5
d_gene: -
j_gene: TRBJ2-7
abundance: -
CDR3aa: CASSYSRGSYEQYF
CDR3nt: TGTGCCAGCAGTTACTCCAGGGGCTCCTACGAGCAGTACTTC

v_gene: TRBV5-1
d_gene: -
j_gene: TRBJ1-1
abundance: -
CDR3aa: CASSMGVASTEAFF
CDR3nt: TGCGCCAGCAGCATGGGAGTAGCGAGTACTGAAGCTTTCTTT

v_gene: TRBV10-2
d_gene: -
j_gene: TRBJ1-3
abundance: -
CDR3aa: CASSGRTGDSGNTIYF
CDR3nt: TGCGCCAGCAGTGGGAGGACGGGGGACTCTGGAAACACCATATATTTT

v_gene: TRBV4-3
d_gene: -
j_gene: TRBJ1-2
abundance: -
CDR3aa: CASSQDTVAGVYGYTF
CDR3nt: TGCGCCAGCAGCCAAGATACGGTGGCGGGGGTCTATGGCTACACCTTC

v_gene: TRBV27
d_gene: -
j_gene: TRBJ1-2
abundance: -
CDR3aa: CASSLYTGNYGYTF
CDR3nt: TGTGCCAGCAGTTTATACACAGGGAACTATGGCTACACCTTC

v_gene: TRBV29-1
d_gene: -
j_gene: TRBJ1-1
abundance: few
CDR3aa: CSVVVVNTEAFF
CDR3nt: TGCAGCGTTGTAGTAGTGAACACTGAAGCTTTCTTT

v_gene: TRBV29-1
d_gene: -
j_gene: TRBJ1-1
abundance: -
CDR3aa: CSVARVTEAFF
CDR3nt: TGCAGCGTCGCCCGGGTCACTGAAGCTTTCTTT

v_gene: TRBV7-9
d_gene: -
j_gene: TRBJ1-5
abundance: few
CDR3aa: CASSLGGRPQHF
CDR3nt: TGTGCCAGCAGCTTGGGAGGGCGGCCCCAGCATTTT

v_gene: TRBV10-2
d_gene: TRBD1
j_gene: TRBJ1-2
abundance: -
CDR3aa: CASTPTPGQNYGYTF
CDR3nt: TGCGCCAGCACTCCCACTCCGGGACAGAACTATGGCTACACCTTC

v_gene: TRBV30
d_gene: TRBD1
j_gene: TRBJ1-6
abundance: once
CDR3aa: CAWSSGTGGAAYNSPLHF
CDR3nt: TGTGCCTGGAGTTCAGGGACAGGGGGCGCCGCCTATAATTCACCCCTCCACTTT

v_gene: TRBV27
d_gene: TRBD2
j_gene: TRBJ2-2
abundance: once
CDR3aa: CASSGLAGLNTGELFF
CDR3nt: TGTGCCAGCAGCGGACTAGCGGGCCTTAACACCGGGGAGCTGTTTTTT

v_gene: TRBV2
d_gene: -
j_gene: TRBJ1-2
abundance: -
CDR3aa: CASSQLQGSYGYTF
CDR3nt: TGTGCCAGCAGCCAATTACAGGGATCCTATGGCTACACCTTC

v_gene: TRBV19
d_gene: -
j_gene: TRBJ1-5
abundance: once
CDR3aa: CASWRKDQPQHF
CDR3nt: TGTGCCAGTTGGAGGAAGGACCAGCCCCAGCATTTT

v_gene: TRBV5-1
d_gene: TRBD1
j_gene: TRBJ1-1
abundance: -
CDR3aa: CASSSRDRGSWTEAFF
CDR3nt: TGCGCCAGCAGCTCCCGGGACAGGGGAAGTTGGACTGAAGCTTTCTTT